The 27 T cell receptor beta chains in this list originate from one sample, sequenced in a study of long-term antiretroviral therapy in people with HIV. This was the immunoSEQ v3.0 assay at survey level. Only in-frame clones appear in the TCRdb table, and some are missing; sequencing was by immunoSEQ multiplex PCR. The sample contains 20,000 to 25,000 clones, roughly 80% of which appear only once. This specimen consisted of unsorted PBMCs, obtained 0.2 years after starting antiretroviral therapy. Receptor source: a woman in her 30s with HIV.

The V call is TRBV5-8, the J call TRBJ2-5; D is unresolved. V lost 2 bases, J lost 2 bases, and 13 bases lay in between. From germline, CDR1 is SGHTS and CDR2 YDEGEE. The CDR3 spans 15 residues. The CDR3 DNA is TGTGCCAGCAGCTTTCCAAGTCTTCAGCAAGAGACCCAGTACTTC. Translation gives CASSFPSLQQETQYF.

The chain combines TRBV6-6 with TRBJ2-1; D is uncertain. The V end was cut by 4 bases, the J end by 7 bases, with 8 bases between. The CDR3 extends over 12 amino acids. Germline CDR1 MNHNY, CDR2 SVGAGI (reference sequence). The chain's CDR3 is CASSSQRNEQFF. The CDR3 DNA reads as TGTGCCAGCAGTTCCCAAAGGAATGAGCAGTTCTTC.

The rearrangement links TRBV4-1 to TRBJ2-5; no firm D call. This CDR3 region has 15 residues. V was shortened by 1 base and J by 4 bases, with 13 bases between the two germline ends. Germline CDR1 is MGHRA and CDR2 is YSYEKL. The CDR3 reads CASSQVGRVGETQYF. The CDR3 nucleotides are TGCGCCAGCAGCCAAGTTGGACGGGTGGGAGAGACCCAGTACTTC.

The chain couples TRBV19 to TRBJ2-1; 10 nucleotides line up with TRBD1. Germline-derived CDR1 and CDR2 are LNHDA and SQIVND (reference sequence). Trimming cost V 6 bases and J 8 bases; bases outside gene matches: 7. The CDR3 spans 14 residues. CDR3 protein: CASSLWTGGDEQFF. DNA for the CDR3: TGTGCCAGTAGCCTATGGACAGGGGGGGATGAGCAGTTCTTC.

The V gene is TRBV29-1, the J gene TRBJ2-7; D not resolved. The germline CDR1 and CDR2 sequences are SQVTM and ANQGSEA. V shed 0 bases and J shed 0 bases, with 12 bases lying between them. The CDR3 contains 15 residues. The CDR3 protein is CSVEETLASSYEQYF. For the CDR3, the DNA is TGCAGCGTTGAAGAAACCCTGGCCTCCTCCTACGAGCAGTACTTC.

The chain uses TRBV7-7 and TRBJ2-7, with 8 bases identical to TRBD1. After removal of 5 bases from V and 9 bases from J, the junction contained 15 bases not matched to a gene. Germline values: CDR1 SSHAT, CDR2 FNYEAQ (reference sequence). This CDR3 is built from 15 residues. The CDR3 region has the DNA TGTGCCAGCAGCCCCCTTGGACAGGGTTTTGAAGTGCAGTACTTC. Encoded protein: CASSPLGQGFEVQYF.

The V gene is TRBV7-9, the J gene TRBJ1-1, with 9 bases lining up with TRBD1. Losses at the gene ends were 1 base for V and 3 bases for J; bases not matched to a gene: 9. This CDR3 has 17 amino acids. In germline, CDR1 is SEHNR, CDR2 FQNEAQ (reference sequence). CDR3 sequence: CASSLGILQGADTEAFF. CDR3 nucleotides: TGTGCCAGCAGCTTAGGCATCCTACAGGGGGCAGACACTGAAGCTTTCTTT.

J is TRBJ2-5 and V is TRBV6-5, with TRBD2 matching over 7 bases. The germline gives CDR1 MNHEY, CDR2 SVGAGI. J was trimmed by 3 bases and V by 6 bases; bases with no gene match: 1. The CDR3 spans 12 residues. The CDR3 bases are TGTGCCAGCAGAGGGAGGGAAGAGACCCAGTACTTC. Translation: CASRGREETQYF.

The chain employs TRBV18 and TRBJ2-1; the D gene could be TRBD1 or TRBD2 (5 bases each). Looked up from germline, CDR1 is KGHSH and CDR2 is LQKENI. Trimming left V 6 bases short and J 7 bases short, with 25 bases between. The CDR3 consists of 17 residues. CDR3 DNA sequence: TGTGCCAGCTCTCATCCGGATGACAGCGGAAACACAAATGAGCAGTTCTTC. Its translation is CASSHPDDSGNTNEQFF. Full variable domain (rest looked up from reference TRBV18 and TRBJ2-1): NAGVMQNPRHLVRRRGQEARLRCSPMKGHSHVYWYRQLPEEGLKFMVYLQKENIIDESGMPKERFSAEFPKEGPSILRIQQVVRGDSAAYFCASSHPDDSGNTNEQFFGPGTRLTVL.

This chain connects TRBV19 to TRBJ1-1; unclear D gene. V lost 5 bases to trimming and J lost 5 bases, with 12 bases between them. The germline V gene encodes CDR1 LNHDA and CDR2 SQIVND (reference sequence). This CDR3 comprises 13 residues. CDR3 nucleotides: TGTGCCAGTAGTCGGGATGGGTGGACTGAAGCTTTCTTT. The encoded protein is CASSRDGWTEAFF. Looking up the rest from reference TRBV19 and TRBJ1-1 gives the full variable domain: DGGITQSPKYLFRKEGQNVTLSCEQNLNHDAMYWYRQDPGQGLRLIYYSQIVNDFQKGDIAEGYSVSREKKESFPLTVTSAQKNPTAFYLCASSRDGWTEAFFGQGTRLTVV.

This chain joins TRBV2 and TRBJ2-5, with 7 positions matching TRBD2. The junction had 13 bases not matched to a gene; V was cut back by 8 bases and J by 4 bases. The length of the CDR3 is 15 residues. The germline V gene encodes CDR1 SNHLY and CDR2 FYNNEI. CDR3 sequence (DNA): TGTGCCAGCTCGTTAATGGGAGCGGGGACAGAGACCCAGTACTTC. Protein sequence: CASSLMGAGTETQYF.

The V and J genes are TRBV28 and TRBJ1-4, with D possibly TRBD1 on 6 matching bases. CDR3 size: 13 residues. Germline assignment: CDR1 MDHEN and CDR2 SYDVKM. V was clipped by 8 bases and J by 8 bases, with 15 bases between them. As DNA, the CDR3 is TGTGCCAGCCGAGGGGGGAAGTACGAAAAACTGTTTTTT. It translates to CASRGGKYEKLFF.

The chain combines TRBV10-3 with TRBJ2-5; D perhaps matches TRBD2 (5 bases). Germline V gene data show CDR1 as ENHRY and CDR2 as SYGVKD. The CDR3 is 15 amino acids. Trimming removed 2 bases at V and 1 base at J, with 11 bases between. DNA for the CDR3: TGTGCCATCAGTGAGGAGGGCAGGTCCCAAGAGACCCAGTACTTC. It specifies CAISEEGRSQETQYF.

This clone was detected a few times. The V call is TRBV10-2, the J call TRBJ1-2; D unclear. The V end lost 7 bases, the J end lost 3 bases, and 9 bases lay between the germline ends. The length of the CDR3 is 12 residues. Germline CDR1 is WSHSY and CDR2 is SAAADI. CDR3 in DNA: TGCGCCAGCATGAGGGATGACTATGGCTACACCTTC. Its translation: CASMRDDYGYTF.

The gene calls are TRBV19 and TRBJ1-2, with TRBD1 matching 11 bases. The germline gives CDR1 LNHDA, CDR2 SQIVND (reference sequence). CDR3 length equals 15 residues. V was clipped by 3 bases and J by 2 bases; unmatched bases: 2. In DNA, the CDR3 is TGTGCCAGTAGTATCCGGACAGGGGGCAACTATGGCTACACCTTC. This gives the protein CASSIRTGGNYGYTF.

This chain links TRBV21-1 with TRBJ2-7. TRBV21-1 represents a pseudogene. There are 14 residues in the CDR3. CDR3 DNA sequence: TGTGCCAGCAGCAAAGCACCAGGGACCCACGAGCAGTACGTC. Its translation: CASSKAPGTHEQYV.

The chain combines TRBV29-1 with TRBJ2-2; D is unresolved. Trimming took 6 bases from V and 1 from J, leaving 9 bases between them. Germline-derived CDR1 and CDR2 are SQVTM and ANQGSEA. The CDR3 extends over 13 amino acids. CDR3 loop: CSVADGNTGELFF. Written as DNA, the CDR3 is TGCAGCGTCGCGGACGGGAACACCGGGGAGCTGTTTTTT.

This chain connects TRBV6-1 to TRBJ1-6; D gene unclear. Germline V gene lookup returns CDR1 MNHNS and CDR2 SASEGT. The V end was cut by 7 bases, the J end by 0 bases, with 10 bases between. The CDR3 is 15 residues long. The CDR3 region is CASINRASYNSPLHF. Written as DNA, the CDR3 is TGTGCCAGCATAAACCGGGCCTCCTATAATTCACCCCTCCACTTT.

V usage is TRBV29-1 and J usage is TRBJ2-7; TRBD2 agrees at 10 bases. Trimming took 6 bases from V and 5 from J; bases not matched to a gene: 7. Germline CDR1 reads SQVTM; CDR2 reads ANQGSEA. The CDR3 is 13 amino acids. CDR3 sequence reads: CSVERGGLDEQYF. Here the CDR3 DNA reads TGCAGCGTCGAGCGGGGGGGCCTTGACGAGCAGTACTTC.

This clone appeared a single time. This chain connects TRBV27 to TRBJ1-1; no clear D. Germline CDR1 and CDR2: MNHEY and SMNVEV (reference sequence). V was clipped by 4 bases and J by 3 bases, with 9 bases between them. The CDR3 is 13 residues long. The CDR3 DNA sequence: TGTGCCAGCAGTTCCCGTGTGTACACTGAAGCTTTCTTT. It is translated as CASSSRVYTEAFF.

The rearrangement joins TRBV27 to TRBJ2-1; D possibly uses TRBD1 or TRBD2 (5 bases each). The V end was cut by 1 base, the J end by 4 bases, with 8 bases between. Per the germline V gene, CDR1 is MNHEY and CDR2 is SMNVEV (reference sequence). The CDR3 runs to 14 residues. This CDR3 reads CASSLLGPYNEQFF. Written as DNA, the CDR3 is TGTGCCAGCAGTTTATTGGGACCGTACAATGAGCAGTTCTTC.

This sequence joins TRBV6-6 and TRBJ1-2; 10 bases match TRBD1. With V trimmed by 8 bases and J by 7 bases, 10 bases remained unmatched. This CDR3 has 14 amino acids. Germline lookup yields CDR1 MNHNY and CDR2 SVGAGI (reference sequence). The CDR3: CASHVGGQGSGYTF. In DNA form, the CDR3 reads TGTGCCAGCCATGTCGGGGGACAGGGGTCTGGCTACACCTTC.

This chain joins TRBV5-1 and TRBJ2-2; 8 bases match TRBD1. CDR1 and CDR2 (germline): SGHRS, YFSETQ. The CDR3 covers 13 residues. V trimming: 3 bases; J trimming: 8 bases; junction bases outside the gene matches: 3. The DNA for the CDR3 is TGCGCCAGCAGCTGGACAGGGAAAGGGGAGCTGTTTTTT. It yields the protein CASSWTGKGELFF.

This rearrangement joins TRBV27 to TRBJ2-3; D possibly corresponds to TRBD1 (5 bases). Trimming removed 2 bases at V and 10 bases at J, with 16 bases between. The CDR3 length is 14 residues. Germline CDR1 is MNHEY and CDR2 is SMNVEV (reference sequence). The CDR3: CASSLRAGKVAQYF. The CDR3 DNA reads as TGTGCCAGCAGTTTACGTGCAGGGAAGGTCGCGCAGTATTTT.

This clone was recorded a few times. The chain joins TRBV7-9 to TRBJ2-2; D not certain. V was cut by 4 bases and J by 7 bases, with 7 bases left in between. The CDR3 contains 12 residues. The germline CDR1 and CDR2 sequences are SEHNR and FQNEAQ (reference sequence). The CDR3 is CASSSASGELFF. CDR3 DNA sequence: TGTGCCAGCAGCTCTGCGAGCGGGGAGCTGTTTTTT.

This clone was counted only a few times. This chain uses TRBV5-5 with TRBJ1-6; perhaps TRBD1 as D (5 bases). Germline CDR1 SGHKS, CDR2 YYEKEE (reference sequence). V lost 0 bases, J lost 10 bases, and 8 bases lay in between. The CDR3 spans 13 residues. The chain's CDR3 is CASSLEGRSPLHF. The DNA of the CDR3 is TGTGCCAGCAGCTTGGAGGGGCGGTCACCCCTCCACTTT.

This clone turned up a few times. The gene calls are TRBV2 and TRBJ2-1; 10 nucleotides line up with TRBD2. The germline gives CDR1 SNHLY, CDR2 FYNNEI. V was pared by 2 bases and J by 2 bases, with 0 bases of the junction left unmatched. This CDR3 is 15 amino acids long. The CDR3 DNA reads as TGTGCCAGCAGTGAAACTAGCGGGGCCTACAATGAGCAGTTCTTC. Translating it yields CASSETSGAYNEQFF.